These 16 T cell receptor beta chains came from one sample sequenced in a study of T cells in Graves' hyperthyroidism and ophthalmopathy. Amplification targeted TCR beta CDR3 regions from RNA transcripts. Carried out on the TCR CDR3, a first-round RT-PCR used the HTBI primer set. TCRdb analysed the multiplex PCR reads with MiXCR anew, one entry per CDR3 protein. The repertoire consists of over 350,000 distinct CDR3 sequences, with roughly 15% occurring once and the leading ten covering around 13%. Sequenced material: blood. Receptor source: a man aged 18 to 30 with Graves' ophthalmopathy.

This clonotype occurred a few times. The J gene is TRBJ1-5, the V gene TRBV19, with no clear D. Germline V CDR1 and CDR2: LNHDA, SQIVND (reference sequence). The V end lost 10 bases, the J end lost 6 bases, and 16 bases lay between the germline ends. This CDR3 spans 13 amino acids. In DNA form, the CDR3 reads TGTGCCACCGCCCCTGTTGAGTCTCAGCCCCAGCATTTT. Its translation is CATAPVESQPQHF.

The rearrangement links TRBV6-5 to TRBJ2-3, with 11 bases fitting TRBD2. The V segment lost 4 bases and the J segment 4 bases; nucleotides outside the gene matches: 7. Germline V CDR1 and CDR2: MNHEY, SVGAGI. This CDR3 has 16 amino acids. CDR3 loop: CASSWTLAGVADTQYF. CDR3 nucleotides: TGTGCCAGCAGTTGGACACTAGCGGGGGTGGCAGATACGCAGTATTTT.

This clonotype was seen ten or more times. The chain couples TRBV11-3 to TRBJ2-1; TRBD2 matches at 11 bases. Germline CDR1 is SGHNT and CDR2 is YENEEA. The CDR3 has 16 residues. V was pared by 5 bases and J by 4 bases, with 7 bases of the junction left unmatched. The CDR3 region has the DNA TGTGCCAGCAGCCCCCAGACTAGCGGGGCTTACAATGAGCAGTTCTTC. It is translated as CASSPQTSGAYNEQFF.

The chain links TRBV7-9 to TRBJ1-3, with 10 bases fitting TRBD1. From germline, CDR1 is SEHNR and CDR2 FQNEAQ (reference sequence). V lost 4 bases, J lost 2 bases, and 11 bases stayed unmatched. The CDR3 has 18 amino acids. The CDR3 DNA is TGTGCCAGCAGCTCTGGGACAGGGGTAGGAGACACTGGAAACACCATATATTTT. It translates to CASSSGTGVGDTGNTIYF.

This clonotype has ten or more counts. The chain has TRBV12-3 or TRBV12-4 and TRBJ1-2, with 8 nucleotides matching TRBD1. V lost 5 bases and J lost 8; bases outside the gene matches: 7. The CDR3 length is 13 residues. The CDR3: CASSAQGVGGYTF. The CDR3 DNA is TGTGCCAGCAGTGCACAGGGGGTTGGAGGCTACACCTTC.

Many counts were recorded for this clonotype. The rearrangement links TRBV20-1 to TRBJ1-3; D unresolved. The CDR3 consists of 14 residues. Germline V gene lookup returns CDR1 DFQATT and CDR2 SNEGSKA (reference sequence). V was clipped by 5 bases and J by 0 bases, with 11 bases between them. Here the CDR3 reads CSAPRADSGNTIYF. The CDR3 DNA reads as TGCAGTGCTCCAAGGGCGGACTCTGGAAACACCATATATTTT.

This clonotype showed up many times. The chain carries TRBV4-2 and TRBJ2-5, with TRBD1 matching 10 bases. V trimming: 3 bases; J trimming: 4 bases; junction bases outside the gene matches: 2. The germline gives CDR1 LGHNA, CDR2 YNFKEQ. This CDR3 is 14 amino acids long. CDR3 sequence: CASSQGQGPETQYF. The CDR3 region has the DNA TGTGCCAGCAGCCAGGGACAGGGGCCAGAGACCCAGTACTTC.

J is TRBJ2-1 and V is TRBV6-1; the match to TRBD2 covers 9 bases. CDR3 length: 16 amino acids. V shed 4 bases and J 8 bases; nucleotides not matched to a gene: 12. Germline V lookup: CDR1 MNHNS, CDR2 SASEGT. CDR3 sequence: CASSVLRRGGPDEQFF. The CDR3 nucleotides read TGTGCCAGCAGTGTATTGCGGCGGGGGGGCCCCGATGAGCAGTTCTTC.

This clonotype showed up many times. This chain links TRBV24-1 with TRBJ2-5; a possible D gene is TRBD2 (7 bases). With 3 bases removed from V and 5 bases from J, the gap between germline ends came to 21 bases. Germline-derived CDR1 and CDR2 are KGHDR and SFDVKD. CDR3 length equals 17 residues. CDR3 DNA: TGTGCCACCAGTGATCCGTCGGGGGGCAGGGGATGGGAGACCCAGTACTTC. This sequence encodes CATSDPSGGRGWETQYF.

This clonotype was counted at least ten times. The chain uses TRBV3-1 and TRBJ2-7; D unclear. Trimming stripped 1 base from V and 2 bases from J, with 12 bases between. CDR1 and CDR2 (germline): LGHDT, YNNKEL (reference sequence). The CDR3 spans 15 residues. For the CDR3, the DNA is TGTGCCAGCAGCCAAGTACCAGCAACGCCCTACGAGCAGTACTTC. This sequence encodes CASSQVPATPYEQYF.

This clonotype was detected ten times or more. The rearrangement links TRBV20-1 to TRBJ1-6, with TRBD1 matching 9 bases. The J segment lost 3 bases and the V segment lost 0 bases, leaving 6 bases of the junction unmatched. This CDR3 contains 17 residues. Germline V gene data show CDR1 as DFQATT and CDR2 as SNEGSKA (reference sequence). CDR3 amino acids: CSARDRRTGVYNSPLHF. The CDR3 DNA reads TGCAGTGCTAGAGATCGTAGGACAGGGGTCTATAATTCACCCCTCCACTTT.

This clonotype has a count of ten or more. The chain is built from TRBV6-5 and TRBJ2-1; 7 positions match TRBD2. CDR3 length equals 16 residues. Trimming removed 0 bases from V and 2 bases from J; junction bases left unmatched: 4. Germline CDR1 and CDR2: MNHEY and SVGAGI. CDR3 in amino acids: CASSYSGGETYNEQFF. In DNA, the CDR3 is TGTGCCAGCAGTTACTCGGGAGGGGAAACCTACAATGAGCAGTTCTTC.

This clonotype has a handful of counts. V usage is TRBV9 and J usage is TRBJ2-3; 10 nucleotides agree with TRBD2. The germline V gene has CDR1 SGDLS and CDR2 YYNGEE. V dropped 3 bases and J dropped 6; count of bases not matched to a gene: 4. The CDR3 spans 14 residues. CDR3 sequence reads: CASSAGLAVDTQYF. The CDR3 coding sequence is TGTGCCAGCAGCGCCGGACTAGCGGTGGATACGCAGTATTTT.

This rearrangement joins TRBV12-3 or TRBV12-4 to TRBJ1-4, with a possible D match to TRBD1 (5 bases). This CDR3 comprises 14 residues. V gave up 4 bases and J gave up 3 bases, with 9 bases separating them. CDR3 region: CASSSDTSNEKLFF. Here the CDR3 DNA reads TGTGCCAGCAGTTCGGACACCTCTAATGAAAAACTGTTTTTT.

This clonotype was counted between two and nine times. The V and J genes are TRBV5-1 and TRBJ2-2; 7 nucleotides match TRBD2. This CDR3 has 17 amino acids. The germline CDR1 and CDR2 sequences are SGHRS and YFSETQ. The V gene end was trimmed by 0 bases and the J gene end by 2 bases; junction bases not matched to a gene: 7. The DNA for the CDR3 is TGCGCCAGCAGCTTGGTTAGGCTAGCGGATAACACCGGGGAGCTGTTTTTT. It encodes CASSLVRLADNTGELFF.

The chain joins TRBV5-1 to TRBJ2-3; D may be TRBD2 (6 bases). V lost 0 bases and J 1 base, leaving 9 bases between the germline ends. The CDR3 totals 15 residues. Germline-derived CDR1 and CDR2 are SGHRS and YFSETQ. DNA of the CDR3: TGCGCCAGCAGCTTGGCTCCGGGAGGCACAGATACGCAGTATTTT. Its translation is CASSLAPGGTDTQYF.